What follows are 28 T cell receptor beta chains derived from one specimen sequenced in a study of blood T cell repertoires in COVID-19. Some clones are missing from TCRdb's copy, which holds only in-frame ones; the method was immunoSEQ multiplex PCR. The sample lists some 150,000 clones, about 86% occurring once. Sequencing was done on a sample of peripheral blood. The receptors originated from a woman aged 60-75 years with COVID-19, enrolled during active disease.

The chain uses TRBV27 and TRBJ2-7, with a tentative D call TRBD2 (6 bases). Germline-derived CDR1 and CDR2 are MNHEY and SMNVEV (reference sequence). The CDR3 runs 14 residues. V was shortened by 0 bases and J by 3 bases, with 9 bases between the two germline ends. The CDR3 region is CASSLSPSVYEQYF. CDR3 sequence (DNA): TGTGCCAGCAGTTTATCGCCTAGCGTCTACGAGCAGTACTTC.

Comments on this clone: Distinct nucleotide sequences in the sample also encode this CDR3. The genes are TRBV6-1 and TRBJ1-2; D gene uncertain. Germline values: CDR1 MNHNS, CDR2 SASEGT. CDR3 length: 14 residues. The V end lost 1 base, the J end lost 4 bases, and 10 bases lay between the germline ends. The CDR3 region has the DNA TGTGCCAGCAGTGAAGATCAGGCCCTCTATGGCTACACCTTC. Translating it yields CASSEDQALYGYTF.

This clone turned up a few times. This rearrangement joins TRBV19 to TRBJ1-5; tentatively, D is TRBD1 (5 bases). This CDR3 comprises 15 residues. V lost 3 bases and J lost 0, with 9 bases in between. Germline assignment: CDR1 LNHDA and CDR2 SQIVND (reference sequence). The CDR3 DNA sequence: TGTGCCAGTAGTATTAAAGGGGATAGCAATCAGCCCCAGCATTTT. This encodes CASSIKGDSNQPQHF. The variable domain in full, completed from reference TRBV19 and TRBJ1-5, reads DGGITQSPKYLFRKEGQNVTLSCEQNLNHDAMYWYRQDPGQGLRLIYYSQIVNDFQKGDIAEGYSVSREKKESFPLTVTSAQKNPTAFYLCASSIKGDSNQPQHFGDGTRLSIL.

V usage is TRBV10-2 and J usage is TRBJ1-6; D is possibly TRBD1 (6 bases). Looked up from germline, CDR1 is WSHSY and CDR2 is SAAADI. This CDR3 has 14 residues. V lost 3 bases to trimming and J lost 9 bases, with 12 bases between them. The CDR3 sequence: CASSELAGVSPLHF. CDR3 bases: TGCGCCAGCAGTGAATTGGCAGGGGTTTCACCCCTCCACTTT.

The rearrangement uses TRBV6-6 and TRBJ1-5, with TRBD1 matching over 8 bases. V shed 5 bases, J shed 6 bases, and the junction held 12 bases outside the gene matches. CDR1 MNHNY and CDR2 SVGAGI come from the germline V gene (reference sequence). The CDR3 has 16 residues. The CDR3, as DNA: TGTGCCAGCAGTCCCCGGACAGGGAGGTTCGGTCAGCCCCAGCATTTT. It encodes CASSPRTGRFGQPQHF.

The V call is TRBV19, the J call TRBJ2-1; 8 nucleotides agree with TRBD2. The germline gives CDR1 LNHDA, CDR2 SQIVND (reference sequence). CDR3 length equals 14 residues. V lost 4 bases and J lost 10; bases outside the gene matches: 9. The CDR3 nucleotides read TGTGCCAGTAGTAGTCAGAGCGGGAGAGTGGAGCAGTTCTTC. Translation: CASSSQSGRVEQFF.

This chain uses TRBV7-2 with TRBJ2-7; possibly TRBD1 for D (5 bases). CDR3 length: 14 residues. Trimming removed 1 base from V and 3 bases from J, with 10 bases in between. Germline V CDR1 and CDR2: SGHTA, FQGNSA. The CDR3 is CASSLGAGIYEQYF. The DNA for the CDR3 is TGTGCCAGCAGCTTAGGGGCAGGGATCTACGAGCAGTACTTC.

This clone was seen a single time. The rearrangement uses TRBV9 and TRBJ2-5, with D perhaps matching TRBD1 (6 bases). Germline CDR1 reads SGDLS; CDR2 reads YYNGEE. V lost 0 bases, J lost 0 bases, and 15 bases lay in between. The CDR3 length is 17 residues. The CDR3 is CASSVGARGGYQETQYF. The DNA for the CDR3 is TGTGCCAGCAGCGTAGGGGCCAGGGGTGGGTACCAAGAGACCCAGTACTTC.

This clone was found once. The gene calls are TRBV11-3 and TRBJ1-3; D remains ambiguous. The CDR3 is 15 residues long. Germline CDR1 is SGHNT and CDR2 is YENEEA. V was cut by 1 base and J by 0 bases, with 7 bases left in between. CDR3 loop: CASSLGPNSGNTIYF. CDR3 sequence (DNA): TGTGCCAGCAGCTTAGGGCCCAACTCTGGAAACACCATATATTTT.

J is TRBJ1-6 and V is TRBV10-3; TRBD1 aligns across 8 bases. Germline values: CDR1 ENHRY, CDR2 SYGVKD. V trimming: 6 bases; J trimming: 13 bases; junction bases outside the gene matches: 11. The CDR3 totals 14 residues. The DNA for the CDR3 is TGTGCCATCAGAAAGGACAGGGTCACGGCTCCCCTCCACTTT. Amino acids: CAIRKDRVTAPLHF.

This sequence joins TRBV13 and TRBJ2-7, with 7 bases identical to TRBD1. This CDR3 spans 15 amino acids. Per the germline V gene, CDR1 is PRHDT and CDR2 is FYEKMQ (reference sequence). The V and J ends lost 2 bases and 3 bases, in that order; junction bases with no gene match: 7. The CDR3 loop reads CASSLLGQALYEQYF. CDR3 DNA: TGTGCCAGCAGCTTATTAGGACAGGCCCTCTACGAGCAGTACTTC.

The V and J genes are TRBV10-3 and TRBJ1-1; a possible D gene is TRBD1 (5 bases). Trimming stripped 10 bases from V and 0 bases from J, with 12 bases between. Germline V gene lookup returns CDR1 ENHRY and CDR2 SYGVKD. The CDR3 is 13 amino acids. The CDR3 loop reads CAKQVGMNTEAFF. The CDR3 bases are TGTGCCAAACAGGTAGGGATGAACACTGAAGCTTTCTTT.

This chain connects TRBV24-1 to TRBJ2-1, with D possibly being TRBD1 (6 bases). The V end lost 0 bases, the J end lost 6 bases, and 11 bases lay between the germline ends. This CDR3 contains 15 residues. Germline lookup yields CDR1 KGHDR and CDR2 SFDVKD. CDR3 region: CATSDLLSRGNEQFF. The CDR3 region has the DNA TGTGCCACCAGTGATTTGCTTAGCAGGGGCAATGAGCAGTTCTTC.

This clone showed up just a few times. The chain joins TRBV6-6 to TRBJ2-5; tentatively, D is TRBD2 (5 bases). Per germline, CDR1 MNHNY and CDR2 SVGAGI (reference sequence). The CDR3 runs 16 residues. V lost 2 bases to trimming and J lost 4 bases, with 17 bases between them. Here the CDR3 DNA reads TGTGCCAGCAGTTACCCCGCCAGAGGCAGCGGAGAGACCCAGTACTTC. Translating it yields CASSYPARGSGETQYF.

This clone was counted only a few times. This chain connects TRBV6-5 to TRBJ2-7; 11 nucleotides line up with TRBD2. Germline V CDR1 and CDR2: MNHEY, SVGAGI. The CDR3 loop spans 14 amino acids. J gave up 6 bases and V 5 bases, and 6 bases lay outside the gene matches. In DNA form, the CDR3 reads TGTGCCAGCAGTCAACTAGCGGGAGTGGGCGAGCAGTACTTC. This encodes CASSQLAGVGEQYF.

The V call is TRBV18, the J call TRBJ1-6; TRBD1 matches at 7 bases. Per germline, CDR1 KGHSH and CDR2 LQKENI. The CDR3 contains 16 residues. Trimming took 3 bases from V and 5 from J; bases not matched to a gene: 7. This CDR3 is CASSPTGTAHNSPLHF. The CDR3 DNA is TGTGCCAGCTCACCGACTGGGACAGCTCATAATTCACCCCTCCACTTT.

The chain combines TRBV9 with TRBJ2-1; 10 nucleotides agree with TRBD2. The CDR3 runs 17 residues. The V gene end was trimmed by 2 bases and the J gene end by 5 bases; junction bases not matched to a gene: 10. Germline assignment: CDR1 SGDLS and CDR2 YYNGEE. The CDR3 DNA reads TGTGCCAGCAGCGTCCAAAGTGGGACTAGCGTAGACAATGAGCAGTTCTTC. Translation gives CASSVQSGTSVDNEQFF.

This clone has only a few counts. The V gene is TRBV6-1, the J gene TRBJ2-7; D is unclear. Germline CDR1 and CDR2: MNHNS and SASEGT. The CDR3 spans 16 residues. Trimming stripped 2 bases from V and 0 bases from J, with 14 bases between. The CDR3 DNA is TGTGCCAGCAGTGAATCCCGCGGCCTACTCTCCTACGAGCAGTACTTC. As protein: CASSESRGLLSYEQYF.

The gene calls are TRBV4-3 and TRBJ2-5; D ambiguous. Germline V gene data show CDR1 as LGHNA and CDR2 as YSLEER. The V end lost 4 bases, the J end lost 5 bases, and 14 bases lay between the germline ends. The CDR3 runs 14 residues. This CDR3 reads CASSRLGSSETQYF. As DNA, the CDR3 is TGCGCCAGCAGCCGGCTAGGAAGTTCGGAGACCCAGTACTTC.

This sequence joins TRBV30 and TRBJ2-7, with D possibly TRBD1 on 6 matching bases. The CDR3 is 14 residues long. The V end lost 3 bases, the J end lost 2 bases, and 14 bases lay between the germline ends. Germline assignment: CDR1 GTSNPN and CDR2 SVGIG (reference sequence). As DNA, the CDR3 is TGTGCCTGGAGCACAGGGTTAAGGACCTACGAGCAGTACTTC. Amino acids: CAWSTGLRTYEQYF.

Written as DNA, the CDR3 is TGCGCCAGCAGCCCCCTGGCGGGCCAGCCCCAGCATTTT. Protein: CASSPLAGQPQHF. The rearrangement uses TRBV5-1 and TRBJ1-5; D uncertain. The CDR3 spans 13 residues. Germline CDR1 reads SGHRS; CDR2 reads YFSETQ. The V end was cut by 4 bases, the J end by 7 bases, with 12 bases between. Together with reference TRBV5-1 and TRBJ1-5, the CDR3 gives the full variable domain: KAGVTQTPRYLIKTRGQQVTLSCSPISGHRSVSWYQQTPGQGLQFLFEYFSETQRNKGNFPGRFSGRQFSNSRSEMNVSTLELGDSALYLCASSPLAGQPQHFGDGTRLSIL.

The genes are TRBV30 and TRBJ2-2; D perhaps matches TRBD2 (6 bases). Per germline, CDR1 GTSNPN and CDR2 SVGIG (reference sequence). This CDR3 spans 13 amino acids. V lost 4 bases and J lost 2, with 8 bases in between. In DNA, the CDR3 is TGTGCCTGGATGGGGACTAACACCGGGGAGCTGTTTTTT. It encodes CAWMGTNTGELFF.

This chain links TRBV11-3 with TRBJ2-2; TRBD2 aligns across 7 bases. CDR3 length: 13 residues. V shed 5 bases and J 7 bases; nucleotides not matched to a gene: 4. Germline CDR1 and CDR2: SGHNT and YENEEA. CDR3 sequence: CASSRLALGELFF. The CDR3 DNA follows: TGTGCCAGCAGCCGACTAGCTCTCGGGGAGCTGTTTTTT.

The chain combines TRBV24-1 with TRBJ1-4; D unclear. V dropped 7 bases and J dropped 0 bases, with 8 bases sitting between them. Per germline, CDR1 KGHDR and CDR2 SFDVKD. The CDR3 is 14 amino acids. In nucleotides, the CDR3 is TGTGCCACCAGCGGGAGTTCAACTAATGAAAAACTGTTTTTT. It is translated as CATSGSSTNEKLFF.

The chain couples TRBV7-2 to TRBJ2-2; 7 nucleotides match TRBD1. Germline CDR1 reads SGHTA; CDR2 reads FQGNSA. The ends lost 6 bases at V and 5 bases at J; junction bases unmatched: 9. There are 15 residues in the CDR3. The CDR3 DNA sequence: TGTGCCAGCAGTCTAACCGGACAGGCGACCGGGGAGCTGTTTTTT. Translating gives CASSLTGQATGELFF.

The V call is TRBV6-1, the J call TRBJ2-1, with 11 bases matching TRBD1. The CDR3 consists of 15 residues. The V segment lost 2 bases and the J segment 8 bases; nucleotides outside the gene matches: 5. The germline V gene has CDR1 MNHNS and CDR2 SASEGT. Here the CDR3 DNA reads TGTGCCAGCAGTGAAATCGGGACAGGGGGTTATGAGCAGTTCTTC. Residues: CASSEIGTGGYEQFF.

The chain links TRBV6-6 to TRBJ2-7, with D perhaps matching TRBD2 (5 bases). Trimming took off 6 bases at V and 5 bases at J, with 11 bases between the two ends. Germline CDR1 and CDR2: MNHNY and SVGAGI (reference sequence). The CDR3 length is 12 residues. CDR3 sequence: CASRNSVDEQYF. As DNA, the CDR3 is TGTGCCAGCAGGAATAGCGTCGACGAGCAGTACTTC.

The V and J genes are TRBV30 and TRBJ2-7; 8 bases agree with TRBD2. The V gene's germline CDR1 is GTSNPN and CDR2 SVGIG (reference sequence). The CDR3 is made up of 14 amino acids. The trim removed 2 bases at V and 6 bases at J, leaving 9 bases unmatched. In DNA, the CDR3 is TGTGCCTGGAGTTACGGGAGGGCGGGCCGCGAGCAGTACTTC. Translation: CAWSYGRAGREQYF. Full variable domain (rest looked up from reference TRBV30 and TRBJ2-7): SQTIHQWPATLVQPVGSPLSLECTVEGTSNPNLYWYRQAAGRGLQLLFYSVGIGQISSEVPQNLSASRPQDRQFILSSKKLLLSDSGFYLCAWSYGRAGREQYFGPGTRLTVT.